One and the same sample provided the 31 T cell receptor beta chains below, sequenced in a study of identifying expanded T cells in peripheral blood. The table came from immunoSEQ multiplex PCR; TCRdb's copy has only in-frame clones and leaves some out. Here the sample spans about 100,000 clones, 80% to 90% being singletons. Sequencing was carried out using blood. The receptors were gathered from a person between 18 and 75 years old in good health.

This clone is a singleton in its sample. This chain uses TRBV14 with TRBJ1-2; a possible D gene is TRBD1 (5 bases). The V end was cut by 0 bases, the J end by 7 bases, with 12 bases between. Germline assignment: CDR1 SGHDN and CDR2 FVKESK. CDR3 length: 14 amino acids. The CDR3 DNA reads as TGTGCCAGCAGCCAAGACCGGGGGGGAAGTGGCTACACCTTC. Translation gives CASSQDRGGSGYTF.

The chain has TRBV2 and TRBJ1-2; D remains ambiguous. CDR1 is SNHLY, CDR2 FYNNEI, per germline. Trimming cost V 5 bases and J 0 bases, with 10 bases left between them. The CDR3 contains 14 residues. CDR3: CASSLDPSNYGYTF. CDR3 in DNA: TGTGCCAGCAGTTTAGACCCCTCTAACTATGGCTACACCTTC.

The V and J genes are TRBV7-2 and TRBJ2-7; 7 nucleotides line up with TRBD1. CDR3 length: 12 amino acids. CDR1 is SGHTA and CDR2 is FQGNSA in the germline V gene. Trimming at V came to 8 bases and at J to 3 bases, leaving 4 bases not matched to a gene. The CDR3 bases are TGTGCCAGCCGGACAGGTCTCTACGAGCAGTACTTC. Its translation: CASRTGLYEQYF.

J is TRBJ2-7 and V is TRBV19, with a tentative D call TRBD2 (5 bases). The CDR3 has 14 amino acids. The germline V and J ends were trimmed by 5 bases and 2 bases, with 13 bases remaining between them. The germline CDR1 and CDR2 sequences are LNHDA and SQIVND (reference sequence). Here the CDR3 DNA reads TGTGCCAGTAGTGCTAGCAAAATCGCCTACGAGCAGTACTTC. Translating it yields CASSASKIAYEQYF.

V gene TRBV19 combines with J gene TRBJ2-1; D call uncertain. The V and J ends lost 5 bases and 6 bases respectively, with 17 bases between them. There are 15 residues in the CDR3. Germline CDR1 and CDR2: LNHDA and SQIVND (reference sequence). CDR3 nucleotides: TGTGCCAGTAGTCTTGCGCAGGCGAGCACCAATGAGCAGTTCTTC. Encoded protein: CASSLAQASTNEQFF. The entire variable domain, with the rest obtained from reference TRBV19 and TRBJ2-1, is as follows: DGGITQSPKYLFRKEGQNVTLSCEQNLNHDAMYWYRQDPGQGLRLIYYSQIVNDFQKGDIAEGYSVSREKKESFPLTVTSAQKNPTAFYLCASSLAQASTNEQFFGPGTRLTVL.

The chain combines TRBV5-1 with TRBJ1-3, with D unresolved. The V end was cut by 0 bases, the J end by 0 bases, with 10 bases between. Germline V lookup: CDR1 SGHRS, CDR2 YFSETQ. CDR3 length: 16 residues. The CDR3 spells CASSLALTSSGNTIYF. DNA for the CDR3: TGCGCCAGCAGCTTGGCCTTAACGAGCTCTGGAAACACCATATATTTT.

Note on this clone: A junction end diverges from the germline sequence, so it may reflect a read error. The chain carries TRBV7-9 and TRBJ1-1, with D hard to call. Germline CDR1 reads SEHNR; CDR2 reads FQNEAQ (reference sequence). The CDR3 has 15 amino acids. The CDR3 is CASNPTPSSNTEAFF. For the CDR3, the DNA is TGCGCCAGTAACCCTACCCCATCGTCGAACACTGAAGCTTTCTTT.

This chain links TRBV29-1 with TRBJ1-1; possible D gene TRBD1, 6 bases. Germline CDR1 is SQVTM and CDR2 is ANQGSEA. CDR3 size: 14 residues. V was trimmed by 6 bases and J by 7 bases, leaving 21 bases between them. The CDR3 region is CSVVTRVGANEAFF. The CDR3 coding sequence is TGCAGCGTCGTTACCCGCGTGGGGGCGAATGAAGCTTTCTTT.

V usage is TRBV7-9 and J usage is TRBJ2-7; TRBD1 agrees at 8 bases. The CDR3 contains 14 residues. Trimming removed 2 bases from V and 3 bases from J; junction bases left unmatched: 3. Germline V gives CDR1 SEHNR, CDR2 FQNEAQ (reference sequence). The CDR3 DNA sequence: TGTGCCAGCAGCTTAAGGACAGGGAGCTACGAGCAGTACTTC. Its protein product is CASSLRTGSYEQYF. The entire variable domain, with the rest obtained from reference TRBV7-9 and TRBJ2-7, is as follows: DTGVSQNPRHKITKRGQNVTFRCDPISEHNRLYWYRQTLGQGPEFLTYFQNEAQLEKSRLLSDRFSAERPKGSFSTLEIQRTEQGDSAMYLCASSLRTGSYEQYFGPGTRLTVT.

The V call is TRBV9, the J call TRBJ2-2; D is unclear. This CDR3 comprises 14 residues. Trimming took 0 bases from V and 5 from J, leaving 8 bases between them. Germline V gene data show CDR1 as SGDLS and CDR2 as YYNGEE. CDR3 DNA: TGTGCCAGCAGCGTAGGTCCCTCTACCGGGGAGCTGTTTTTT. Protein product: CASSVGPSTGELFF.

This clone occurred a few times. V is TRBV12-5 and J is TRBJ2-1, with 8 bases lining up with TRBD1. Per germline, CDR1 LGHNT and CDR2 FRNRAP. Unmatched junction bases numbered 15, after V lost 5 bases and J lost 9 bases. The CDR3 spans 16 residues. CDR3 nucleotide sequence: TGTGCTAGTGGTACCCCGGTGACAGGGGAGTCTAGTGAGCAGTTCTTC. Translating gives CASGTPVTGESSEQFF.

The chain joins TRBV7-9 to TRBJ2-5; D gene ambiguous. V was pared by 6 bases and J by 5 bases, with 7 bases between. CDR3 length: 11 residues. Looked up from germline, CDR1 is SEHNR and CDR2 is FQNEAQ (reference sequence). CDR3 in amino acids: CASSSSETQYF. CDR3 coding DNA: TGTGCCAGCAGTTCCTCGGAGACCCAGTACTTC.

The V call is TRBV6-1, the J call TRBJ2-5; a possible D gene is TRBD1 (6 bases). V gave up 4 bases and J gave up 2 bases, with 8 bases separating them. This CDR3 comprises 13 residues. The germline V gene encodes CDR1 MNHNS and CDR2 SASEGT. CDR3 residues: CASSAGQQETQYF. The CDR3, as DNA: TGTGCCAGCAGTGCTGGACAGCAAGAGACCCAGTACTTC.

The chain employs TRBV5-1 and TRBJ1-2; no definite D call. Per germline, CDR1 SGHRS and CDR2 YFSETQ. The V and J ends lost 2 bases and 6 bases respectively, with 26 bases between them. This CDR3 spans 18 amino acids. This CDR3 is CASSFIWVYRKGRHGYTF. Written as DNA, the CDR3 is TGCGCCAGCAGCTTTATATGGGTTTATCGAAAGGGCCGGCATGGCTACACCTTC.

The sample holds a few counts of this clone. The chain carries TRBV2 and TRBJ1-5; no clear D gene. Per the germline V gene, CDR1 is SNHLY and CDR2 is FYNNEI. With 1 base removed from V and 7 bases from J, the gap between germline ends came to 8 bases. The CDR3 has 13 amino acids. CDR3 loop: CASSEEGGQPQHF. In DNA, the CDR3 is TGTGCCAGCAGTGAAGAGGGAGGACAGCCCCAGCATTTT.

The chain employs TRBV4-3 and TRBJ2-5; 8 nucleotides line up with TRBD2. Germline lookup yields CDR1 LGHNA and CDR2 YSLEER. This CDR3 spans 15 amino acids. Losses at the gene ends were 0 bases for V and 6 bases for J; bases not matched to a gene: 6. The CDR3 nucleotides are TGCGCCAGCAGCCAAGATCGAAGCGGGAGACAGACCCAGTACTTC. Its translation: CASSQDRSGRQTQYF.

This sequence joins TRBV30 and TRBJ2-5; 9 bases agree with TRBD1. V lost 5 bases, J lost 1 base, and 5 bases stayed unmatched. The CDR3 contains 14 residues. The V gene's germline CDR1 is GTSNPN and CDR2 SVGIG (reference sequence). The CDR3 nucleotides read TGTGCCTGGGAAGGACAGGGGACCCAAGAGACCCAGTACTTC. This codes for CAWEGQGTQETQYF.

The chain couples TRBV2 to TRBJ1-5; the D gene is possibly TRBD1 (5 bases). In germline, CDR1 is SNHLY, CDR2 FYNNEI. The length of the CDR3 is 15 residues. The germline V and J ends were trimmed by 3 bases and 3 bases, with 12 bases remaining between them. The CDR3 coding sequence is TGTGCCAGCAGTGATACACCGGGACTCAATCAGCCCCAGCATTTT. Its protein product is CASSDTPGLNQPQHF.

The chain recombines TRBV6-1 with TRBJ2-3; no clear D gene. The CDR3 has 11 residues. CDR1 is MNHNS and CDR2 is SASEGT in the germline V gene. Trimming pared 7 bases from V and 7 bases from J, leaving 9 bases between. CDR3 region: CASMGINTQYF. DNA for the CDR3: TGTGCCAGCATGGGCATAAATACGCAGTATTTT.

This chain joins TRBV4-2 and TRBJ1-6; D not resolved. This CDR3 spans 13 amino acids. V lost 0 bases and J 8 bases, leaving 5 bases between the germline ends. Looked up from germline, CDR1 is LGHNA and CDR2 is YNFKEQ. Written as DNA, the CDR3 is TGTGCCAGCAGCCAAGAAGCCTATTCACCCCTCCACTTT. This codes for CASSQEAYSPLHF.

The chain combines TRBV19 with TRBJ1-2; D possibly corresponds to TRBD1 (6 bases). Germline V gene sequence: CDR1 LNHDA, CDR2 SQIVND (reference sequence). The CDR3 runs to 14 residues. Trimming shortened V by 3 bases and J by 6 bases, and 14 bases separated the two germline ends. CDR3 DNA: TGTGCCAGTAGTATTAGTAGGGGGGGAGATGGCTACACCTTC. Its translation is CASSISRGGDGYTF.

The table lists this clone with a count of one. This chain connects TRBV27 to TRBJ2-2; D ambiguous. This CDR3 comprises 14 residues. Germline V gene sequence: CDR1 MNHEY, CDR2 SMNVEV (reference sequence). The germline V and J ends were trimmed by 8 bases and 0 bases, with 10 bases remaining between them. CDR3 DNA sequence: TGTGCCAGCTGTCGTGGGACGAACACCGGGGAGCTGTTTTTT. Amino acid sequence: CASCRGTNTGELFF.

J is TRBJ1-2 and V is TRBV5-1; D remains unclear. The V and J ends lost 0 bases and 8 bases respectively, with 14 bases between them. Germline CDR1 reads SGHRS; CDR2 reads YFSETQ. There are 14 residues in the CDR3. The CDR3: CASSLVPKTDGYTF. CDR3 coding DNA: TGCGCCAGCAGCTTGGTCCCCAAAACGGACGGCTACACCTTC. Looking up the rest from reference TRBV5-1 and TRBJ1-2 gives the full variable domain: KAGVTQTPRYLIKTRGQQVTLSCSPISGHRSVSWYQQTPGQGLQFLFEYFSETQRNKGNFPGRFSGRQFSNSRSEMNVSTLELGDSALYLCASSLVPKTDGYTFGSGTRLTVV.

The V and J genes are TRBV6-5 and TRBJ1-1; TRBD1 is a possible D gene (5 bases). The CDR3 is made up of 16 amino acids. The germline CDR1 and CDR2 sequences are MNHEY and SVGAGI. The germline V and J ends were trimmed by 0 bases and 1 base, with 12 bases remaining between them. The CDR3 region is CASSYSGTIPNTEAFF. CDR3 coding DNA: TGTGCCAGCAGTTACTCGGGGACTATTCCGAACACTGAAGCTTTCTTT.

The V and J genes are TRBV5-4 and TRBJ2-2, with a possible D match to TRBD2 (5 bases). Germline assignment: CDR1 SGHNT and CDR2 YYREEE (reference sequence). This CDR3 has 15 amino acids. Trimming shortened V by 0 bases and J by 7 bases, and 13 bases separated the two germline ends. In DNA form, the CDR3 reads TGTGCCAGCAGCTTGGGCGGGCCGGTGAACGGGGAGCTGTTTTTT. It yields the protein CASSLGGPVNGELFF.

The CDR3 reads CAISRQGARSTEAFF. The CDR3 region has the DNA TGTGCCATCAGTCGACAGGGGGCGAGGAGCACTGAAGCTTTCTTT. The chain carries TRBV10-3 and TRBJ1-1; 10 bases map to TRBD1. The CDR3 has 15 residues. V was clipped by 5 bases and J by 4 bases; unmatched bases: 7. Per germline, CDR1 ENHRY and CDR2 SYGVKD.

The rearrangement uses TRBV5-6 and TRBJ2-3, with D hard to call. The CDR3 covers 12 residues. V was pared by 0 bases and J by 4 bases, with 3 bases between. Germline CDR1 and CDR2: SGHDT and YYEEEE. CDR3 in amino acids: CASSLGSDTQYF. The CDR3 region has the DNA TGTGCCAGCAGCTTGGGGTCAGATACGCAGTATTTT.

V is TRBV6-1 and J is TRBJ2-5; no reliable D call. With 3 bases removed from V and 3 bases from J, the gap between germline ends came to 8 bases. This CDR3 comprises 13 residues. Germline V CDR1 and CDR2: MNHNS, SASEGT. CDR3 amino acids: CASSDGWKETQYF. CDR3 DNA: TGTGCCAGCAGTGATGGATGGAAAGAGACCCAGTACTTC.

The V and J genes are TRBV19 and TRBJ1-5, with TRBD1 as a possible D gene (5 bases). V lost 6 bases and J lost 3, with 9 bases in between. In germline, CDR1 is LNHDA, CDR2 SQIVND (reference sequence). The CDR3 contains 13 residues. CDR3 in DNA: TGTGCCAGTAGGGGCAGGGTCAATCAGCCCCAGCATTTT. It encodes CASRGRVNQPQHF.

The J gene is TRBJ1-1, the V gene TRBV5-6; no firm D call. The germline V and J ends were trimmed by 2 bases and 5 bases, with 7 bases remaining between them. This CDR3 has 12 residues. Germline values: CDR1 SGHDT, CDR2 YYEEEE. CDR3 in amino acids: CASSFVETEAFF. CDR3 nucleotides: TGTGCCAGCAGCTTTGTGGAAACTGAAGCTTTCTTT.

The chain has TRBV5-6 and TRBJ1-2, with D maybe TRBD1 (5 bases). V was trimmed by 2 bases and J by 0 bases, leaving 14 bases between them. Germline CDR1 SGHDT, CDR2 YYEEEE. The CDR3 sequence is 16 residues long. CDR3: CASSLRGSASNYGYTF. The CDR3 DNA follows: TGTGCCAGCAGCTTAAGGGGCAGCGCCTCTAACTATGGCTACACCTTC.